This entry concerns a single T cell receptor (beta chain). The CDR3 contains 13 residues. Per the germline V gene, CDR1 is MNHEY and CDR2 is SMNVEV (reference sequence). Trimming shortened V by 6 bases and J by 7 bases, and 15 bases separated the two germline ends. Data came from immunoSEQ multiplex PCR; TCRdb stores just in-frame clones and leaves some out. There are around 86,000 clones in the sample; 85% occur only once, and more than 30% lies in the top ten. This sample was taken from a study of blood T cell repertoires in COVID-19. On the study more broadly: Samples representing acute and convalescent COVID-19 were sourced from the United States, Italy and Spain.

The sample taken for sequencing was peripheral blood. The genes are TRBV27 and TRBJ1-2, with unresolved D. The clonotype comes from an older man with acute or convalescent COVID-19. The DNA for the CDR3 is TGTGCCAGCAGCCTCGCGGGAGGTCGTGGCTACACCTTC. Translation: CASSLAGGRGYTF.